The clone carrying this T cell receptor (beta chain) was observed at least ten times. Its specificity is not known. Germline V gene sequence: CDR1 MNHEY, CDR2 SMNVEV (reference sequence). The V gene end was trimmed by 6 bases and the J gene end by 0 bases; junction bases not matched to a gene: 11. CDR3 size: 17 residues. This sample is part of a study of neurological immune-mediated disorders. Sample time point: technical triplicate 3. Synthesis of cDNA was accomplished via 5'RACE employing 10-nucleotide random UMIs. Every sequencing run generated in excess of 160 million TCR-beta sequences. These sequences covered 15-18 subjects. TCRdb passed the 5' RACE reads through MiXCR, listing each CDR3 protein once. Here the sample spans 45,000 or so distinct CDR3 sequences, roughly 21% being singletons. Points from the study as a whole: No sharing of CDR3 amino acid sequences was observed among expanded clones across subjects, suggesting private repertoires in all groups. Levels of TCR clonal expansion peaked in HTLV-1-associated myelopathy and reached their lowest in multiple sclerosis, under those of healthy controls.

Specimen: PBMCs. The TCR comes from a man aged 55-75 years with HTLV-1-associated myelopathy (HAM/TSP). This chain connects TRBV27 to TRBJ1-3, with TRBD1 matching 7 bases. DNA for the CDR3: TGTGCCAGCAGCCCCTCGGGACAGCGTCTCTCTGGAAACACCATATATTTT. Encoded protein: CASSPSGQRLSGNTIYF.